Presented here are 3 T cell receptor beta chains from one specimen sequenced in a study of blood T cell repertoires in COVID-19. Using immunoSEQ multiplex PCR, the repertoire was profiled, and TCRdb retains in-frame clones only, with some absent. The sample yields about 370,000 clones, 80% to 90% seen once. Sequencing used peripheral blood. The receptor set was obtained from a woman in her thirties with COVID-19, enrolled during active disease.

V and J are TRBV5-1 and TRBJ2-5, with D possibly TRBD1 on 5 matching bases. The V end was cut by 4 bases, the J end by 3 bases, with 10 bases between. In germline, CDR1 is SGHRS, CDR2 YFSETQ. The CDR3 sequence is 13 residues long. The DNA of the CDR3 is TGCGCCAGCAGCAAAGACAGAGAAGAGACCCAGTACTTC. This translates into CASSKDREETQYF.

The rearrangement uses TRBV6-5 and TRBJ1-1, with a weak D call TRBD1 (5 bases). Trimming stripped 0 bases from V and 5 bases from J, with 13 bases between. Germline CDR1 is MNHEY and CDR2 is SVGAGI. CDR3 size: 15 residues. CDR3 in amino acids: CASSYSRIGGTEAFF. The CDR3 coding sequence is TGTGCCAGCAGTTACTCGAGAATTGGGGGGACTGAAGCTTTCTTT.

The chain recombines TRBV2 with TRBJ1-5; no firm D call. Germline V gene lookup returns CDR1 SNHLY and CDR2 FYNNEI. The CDR3 is made up of 14 amino acids. V gave up 1 base and J gave up 7 bases, with 11 bases separating them. The CDR3 DNA sequence: TGTGCCAGCAGTGAAGGATCCACCGGGCAGCCCCAGCATTTT. It encodes CASSEGSTGQPQHF. Using reference TRBV2 and TRBJ1-5 for the parts outside the CDR3, the full variable domain is EPEVTQTPSHQVTQMGQEVILRCVPISNHLYFYWYRQILGQKVEFLVSFYNNEISEKSEIFDDQFSVERPDGSNFTLKIRSTKLEDSAMYFCASSEGSTGQPQHFGDGTRLSIL.